This is a list of T cell receptor beta chains from one sample in a study of Graves' ophthalmopathy and Graves' hyperthyroidism. TCRdb used MiXCR to reprocess the multiplex PCR reads, holding one entry per CDR3 protein. The data hold about 390,000 distinct CDR3 sequences, with about 15% observed a single time. The material sequenced was peripheral blood. The origin of the receptors is an adult woman with stable Graves' hyperthyroidism. CDR3s include the opening cysteine and the closing phenylalanine or tryptophan. The D gene is left open where the match is weak. A clone size is listed for some rows: how often the clone was seen (once, few, many), or a class if it is expanded.

many,TRBV9,TRBJ2-7,TRBD1,CASSVVLRDRDSYEQYF,TGTGCCAGCAGCGTAGTCCTACGGGACAGGGACTCCTACGAGCAGTACTTC
many,TRBV30,TRBJ1-1,.,CAWSENDGTEAFF,TGTGCCTGGAGTGAAAATGACGGGACTGAAGCTTTCTTT
.,TRBV4-1,TRBJ2-7,TRBD1,CASSQTVGQTYEQYF,TGCGCCAGCAGCCAAACGGTGGGACAGACCTACGAGCAGTACTTC
many,TRBV12-3/TRBV12-4,TRBJ2-2,.,CASRVQGGTGELFF,TGTGCCAGCAGGGTACAGGGTGGCACCGGGGAGCTGTTTTTT
few,TRBV11-1,TRBJ2-6,.,CASSKSLTRSGANVLTF,TGTGCCAGCAGCAAATCTCTGACACGCTCTGGGGCCAACGTCCTGACTTTC
many,TRBV7-2,TRBJ2-2,.,CASSFEGAGELFF,TGTGCCAGCAGCTTTGAGGGAGCCGGGGAGCTGTTTTTT
many,TRBV5-1,TRBJ1-2,.,CASSLALGQNYGYTF,TGCGCCAGCAGCTTGGCCCTGGGGCAGAACTATGGCTACACCTTC
many,TRBV20-1,TRBJ1-5,.,CSAHASGSNQPQHF,TGCAGTGCTCACGCGTCAGGTAGCAATCAGCCCCAGCATTTT
many,TRBV2,TRBJ2-7,TRBD2,CASSERTSGHYEQYF,TGTGCCAGCAGTGAACGGACTAGCGGGCACTACGAGCAGTACTTC
.,TRBV7-9,TRBJ1-1,.,CASSHSTAPNTEAFF,TGTGCCAGCAGCCATAGTACAGCTCCGAACACTGAAGCTTTCTTT
many,TRBV6-1,TRBJ1-6,.,CASREGGTYNSPLHF,TGTGCCAGCAGGGAGGGAGGCACCTATAATTCACCCCTCCACTTT
many,TRBV15,TRBJ2-7,.,CATSRGLSYEQYF,TGTGCCACCAGCAGGGGACTCTCCTACGAGCAGTACTTC
.,TRBV5-1,TRBJ2-3,TRBD1,CASSLQTGTGEYSDTQYF,TGCGCCAGCAGCTTACAGACCGGGACAGGGGAGTATTCAGATACGCAGTATTTT
few,TRBV4-1,TRBJ2-7,TRBD2,CASSQESSSSGSYEQYF,TGCGCCAGCAGCCAAGAGTCTTCGAGTAGCGGGAGTTACGAGCAGTACTTC
many,TRBV20-1,TRBJ2-2,.,CSASGNTGELFF,TGCAGTGCTAGTGGCAACACCGGGGAGCTGTTTTTT
many,TRBV6-1,TRBJ2-4,.,CASRSSPSNIQYF,TGTGCCAGCAGAAGTTCTCCGTCCAACATTCAGTACTTC
many,TRBV20-1,TRBJ1-2,TRBD1,CSANQRTGDYGYTF,TGCAGTGCCAACCAACGGACAGGCGACTATGGCTACACCTTC
many,TRBV28,TRBJ2-4,.,CASSPGPVAKNIQYF,TGTGCCAGCAGCCCCGGCCCCGTCGCCAAAAACATTCAGTACTTC
many,TRBV7-8,TRBJ2-7,TRBD2,CASSLIRASGSYEQYF,TGTGCCAGCAGCTTAATTAGGGCTAGCGGGAGTTATGAGCAGTACTTC
many,TRBV28,TRBJ2-7,TRBD2,CASSSTSDEQYF,TGTGCCAGCAGTTCGACTAGCGACGAGCAGTACTTC
.,TRBV6-1,TRBJ2-7,TRBD2,CASTKRLAGSLEQYF,TGTGCCAGCACCAAGAGACTAGCGGGATCTCTCGAGCAGTACTTC
many,TRBV28,TRBJ2-7,.,CASSLGWPNEQYF,TGTGCCAGCAGTTTAGGGTGGCCCAACGAGCAGTACTTC
many,TRBV9,TRBJ2-2,.,CASSSRWQGNSGELFF,TGTGCCAGCAGCTCTAGGTGGCAGGGTAATTCCGGGGAGCTGTTTTTT
many,TRBV29-1,TRBJ2-7,TRBD1,CSAERQGANEQYF,TGCAGCGCAGAGCGGCAGGGGGCCAACGAGCAGTACTTC
many,TRBV4-1,TRBJ1-1,TRBD1,CASSQAGGAEAFF,TGCGCCAGCAGCCAAGCAGGGGGGGCTGAAGCTTTCTTT
many,TRBV19,TRBJ1-1,TRBD1,CASSIGQGAIGAFF,TGTGCCAGTAGTATTGGACAGGGGGCTATCGGGGCTTTCTTT
many,TRBV28,TRBJ1-1,.,CASSLLGAEAFF,TGTGCCAGCAGTTTATTGGGGGCCGAAGCTTTCTTT
.,TRBV27,TRBJ1-3,.,CASTPEGGRGNTIYF,TGTGCCAGCACCCCCGAAGGGGGTAGGGGAAACACCATATATTTT
many,TRBV12-3/TRBV12-4,TRBJ2-2,.,CASSLSVPGELFF,TGTGCCAGCAGTTTATCGGTACCCGGGGAGCTGTTTTTT
.,TRBV5-1,TRBJ2-4,TRBD2,CASSLLAGEGIQYF,TGCGCCAGCAGCTTACTAGCGGGAGAGGGCATTCAGTACTTC
many,TRBV5-5,TRBJ1-1,.,CASSFRDGQNTEAFF,TGTGCCAGCAGCTTCAGGGACGGCCAGAACACTGAAGCTTTCTTT
many,TRBV7-3,TRBJ1-1,.,CASSEGMNTEAFF,TGTGCCAGCAGCGAGGGGATGAACACTGAAGCTTTCTTT
.,TRBV19,TRBJ2-5,.,CASSIGTKPGTQYF,TGTGCCAGTAGTATCGGGACCAAGCCGGGGACCCAGTACTTC
many,TRBV24-1,TRBJ2-5,TRBD2,CATSIAGEETQYF,TGTGCCACCAGTATAGCGGGGGAAGAGACCCAGTACTTC
few,TRBV6-1,TRBJ2-1,.,CALKNVRTRGSYNEQFF,TGTGCCTTAAAAAATGTAAGGACCAGGGGATCCTACAATGAGCAGTTCTTC
many,TRBV5-1,TRBJ2-7,TRBD1,CASRRGFTYEQYF,TGCGCCAGCCGCAGGGGGTTCACCTACGAGCAGTACTTC
many,TRBV19,TRBJ1-2,TRBD1,CASRTTGKYGYTF,TGTGCCAGTAGAACGACAGGGAAATATGGCTACACCTTC
.,TRBV11-2,TRBJ2-5,.,CASSLGFPGGYQETQYF,TGTGCCAGCAGCTTAGGATTTCCCGGGGGTTACCAAGAGACCCAGTACTTC
many,TRBV28,TRBJ1-1,.,CASSFAGAVPEAFF,TGTGCCAGCAGTTTCGCGGGGGCAGTTCCTGAAGCTTTCTTT
many,TRBV5-1,TRBJ2-7,.,CASRLGTDSYEQYF,TGCGCCAGCCGACTAGGGACTGACTCCTACGAGCAGTACTTC
few,TRBV10-3,TRBJ2-7,.,CAISESGSRRQAPSYEQYF,TGTGCCATCAGTGAGTCGGGGAGTCGGAGGCAGGCGCCATCCTACGAGCAGTACTTC
.,TRBV4-1,TRBJ2-5,.,CASSPRTDKETQYF,TGCGCCAGCAGCCCTCGGACAGATAAAGAGACCCAGTACTTC
.,TRBV2,TRBJ2-2,TRBD1,CASSEARDRAAGELFF,TGTGCCAGCAGTGAAGCACGGGACAGGGCTGCCGGGGAGCTGTTTTTT
many,TRBV7-2,TRBJ2-7,.,CASSLAPATYEQYF,TGTGCCAGCAGCTTAGCCCCAGCTACCTACGAGCAGTACTTC
many,TRBV7-9,TRBJ1-6,.,CASSLVQGSSYNSPLHF,TGTGCCAGCAGCTTAGTCCAAGGCAGCTCCTATAATTCACCCCTCCACTTT
many,TRBV9,TRBJ2-5,.,CASAQGGSQIETQYF,TGTGCCAGCGCTCAGGGGGGCAGTCAGATAGAGACCCAGTACTTC
many,TRBV7-3,TRBJ1-1,.,CASTRRPKMNTEAFF,TGTGCCAGCACGCGCCGCCCGAAAATGAACACTGAAGCTTTCTTT
.,TRBV7-2,TRBJ2-3,TRBD2,CASSRGLAPDTQYF,TGTGCCAGCAGCCGTGGACTAGCTCCAGATACGCAGTATTTT